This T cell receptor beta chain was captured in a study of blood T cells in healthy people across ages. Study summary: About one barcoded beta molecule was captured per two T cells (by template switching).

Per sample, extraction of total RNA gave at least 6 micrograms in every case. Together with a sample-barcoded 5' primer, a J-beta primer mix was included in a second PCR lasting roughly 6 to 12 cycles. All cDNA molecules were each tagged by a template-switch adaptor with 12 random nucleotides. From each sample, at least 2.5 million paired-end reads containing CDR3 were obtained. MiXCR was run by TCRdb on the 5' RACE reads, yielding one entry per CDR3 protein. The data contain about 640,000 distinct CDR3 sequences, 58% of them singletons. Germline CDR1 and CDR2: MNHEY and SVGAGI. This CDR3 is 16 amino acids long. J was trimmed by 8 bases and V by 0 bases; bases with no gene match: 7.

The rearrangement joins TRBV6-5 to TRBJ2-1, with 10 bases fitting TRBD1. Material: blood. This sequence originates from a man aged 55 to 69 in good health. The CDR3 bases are TGTGCCAGCAGTTACTCGTTGGGGACAGGGGCGGATGAGCAGTTCTTC. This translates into CASSYSLGTGADEQFF.